This paragraph reports one T cell receptor (beta chain). This clonotype came up many times. Its antigen is still unknown. The sample holds no much larger clone one base away, and base qualities are not on file. Interpreted using the paper, the time point label stands for: patch test 1, 2 weeks after DPC sensitization. The sample's treatment or condition, from its label and the paper: therapeutic diphenylcyclopropenone sensitization with weekly scalp DPC. At every patch-test visit, the blood draw took place before the patch test was put on. To be eligible, patients had to be aged 18 to 70, diagnosed with alopecia and judged suitable for DPC therapy, while pregnant patients were excluded. Total RNA was extracted from unfractionated whole blood that had been collected in Tempus Blood RNA tubes. This entry belongs to a study of human T cells and chemical hapten exposure (dated by TCRdb to 2020 to 2022). About the study as a whole: For sensitization, 2% DPC in acetone was applied to a 2 cm by 2 cm area of upper inner arm skin. The libraries were sequenced as a pool, and the TCR yield per sample differed mostly because of small variations in library volumes within the pool. Alopecia areata with under or over 50% scalp involvement, alopecia totalis and alopecia universalis were represented in the patient cohort, which was mostly female. Patch testing was done on the upper back using Finn chambers containing 0.01% DPC, and results were scored after 6 days according to International Contact Dermatitis Research Group standards. The study tracked peripheral blood TCR repertoire changes in vivo during primary and secondary sensitization to the hapten diphenylcyclopropenone (DPC) in alopecia patients. About 28 alopecia patients gave blood for TCR sequencing at one to four time points (pre-sensitization, 2, 6 and 24 weeks). Patient blood was sampled pre-sensitization (week 0) and at 2, 6 and about 24 weeks after DPC sensitization. Throughout the study period of roughly 24 weeks, patients also received therapeutic DPC doses to the scalp every week. Beyond this particular receptor, the publication reports: DPC sensitization did not change the number of TCRs with a frequency above 1 in 1000, and there was no evidence of changes in global repertoire structure. All patients had alopecia, a presumed autoimmune disease, so their immune response might differ from that of healthy individuals. Repeated subsampling changed both the strength of the expansion versus patch-test correlation and the threshold at which the correlation became significant. A positive correlation was found between the number of PT1 expanded TCRs and patch test score, with significance reached at thresholds 8, 16 and 32 but not 4. Compared with pre-sensitization or healthy control sets, expanded TCRs formed significantly more large CDR3 similarity clusters, which is consistent with antigen-driven responses.

The germline V gene sets CDR1 to SGHRS and CDR2 to YFSETQ. The CDR3 contains 14 residues, cysteine and phenylalanine counted. Only CDR3 DNA is held: 42 bases, read in frame from base 1. Compared with germline, V lacks 5 bases and J lacks 4 bases; bases without a gene match: 4. Libraries were made using RACE. Instrument used: NextSeq 500. During library preparation, unique molecular identifiers were attached to individual cDNA molecules so that TCRs could be counted quantitatively and reproducibly. Each blood RNA sample was used to sequence both TCR alpha and TCR beta chains. Per the authors' processing: Samples had a median of 95,638 TCRs, with a range from roughly 20,000 to 690,600. The Decombinator software suite was used to annotate V, J and CDR3 in the TCR reads. For the PS versus PT1 abundance plots, all samples were subsampled to the same number of TCRs (28,000). TCRs were defined as expanded if absent before sensitization and observed at least eight times at the 2-week time point. TCRdb reprocessed the public reads (quality trimming at Q25 with fastp, clone calling with MiXCR) and kept in-frame beta chains. Rows are unified per CDR3 protein, each entry keeping the most common DNA and genes. The V and J calls here are based on TCRdb, not the publication. Within this sample are roughly 70,000 distinct CDR3 sequences, with about 9.4% of them counted one time only. Of the sample, over 3% falls within the top ten clones.

The TCR was taken from a woman aged 35 to 49 with alopecia areata. Some clones in this sample may be carry-over from other donors' samples. The rearrangement joined TRBV5-1 to TRBJ2-1; 9 junctional bases match TRBD2. The specimen comprised whole blood, sampled in connection with sensitization to the hapten diphenylcyclopropenone (DPC). The nucleotides are TGCGCCAGCAGTTCTAGCGGGGAGTACAATGAGCAGTTCTTC. Translated, this gives CASSSSGEYNEQFF.